This T cell receptor beta chain was identified in a study of blood T cell repertoires in COVID-19. On the study more broadly: Researchers got acute and convalescent COVID-19 samples from the United States, Italy and Spain.

CDR1 MNHEY and CDR2 SVGAGI come from the germline V gene. V shed 6 bases and J shed 0 bases, with 6 bases lying between them. The CDR3 length is 14 residues. In this sample, this clone turned up a few times. Authors' data handling: Amplification of reference gene primers was used by the study to estimate nucleated cell counts. The protocol was immunoSEQ multiplex PCR, while the TCRdb copy is restricted to in-frame clones and leaves out a portion. D and trimming were read from the DNA, whereas the V and J calls and clone size are those reported in that table. The sample has approximately 220,000 clones; approximately 80% are singletons.

The TCR originated in a man aged 35 to 55 with acute or convalescent COVID-19. The specimen was peripheral blood. This chain joins TRBV6-5 and TRBJ1-6; no clear D gene. CDR3 in amino acids: CASRSVSYNSPLHF. The CDR3 coding sequence is TGTGCCAGCAGATCTGTCTCCTATAATTCACCCCTCCACTTT.